A single sample is the source of the 26 T cell receptor beta chains below, sequenced in a study of identical twins. Each CDR3 protein gets one entry after TCRdb re-called the 5' RACE reads with MiXCR. The profile shows nearly 200,000 distinct CDR3 sequences, roughly 15% of them singletons. These data also featured in a second study, about T cells expressing NK-cell markers.

What was sequenced was CD8+ T cells sorted from blood. The source is a woman aged 18-30 years in good health.

This clonotype was counted only a few times. The genes are TRBV6-6 and TRBJ1-1; D gene uncertain. Between the trimmed V and J ends, which lost 9 bases and 6 bases, there was a span of 8 bases. Per the germline V gene, CDR1 is MNHNY and CDR2 is SVGAGI (reference sequence). The CDR3 has 10 residues. For the CDR3, the DNA is TGTGCCAGTGGTATCCCTGAAGCTTTCTTT. Translating it yields CASGIPEAFF.

The table lists this clonotype with a few counts. This sequence joins TRBV12-3 or TRBV12-4 and TRBJ1-1; D gene uncertain. The V and J ends lost 4 bases and 5 bases respectively, with 14 bases between them. This CDR3 has 14 residues. DNA for the CDR3: TGTGCCAGCAGTTACCGGGGAAGGAATACTGAAGCTTTCTTT. This translates into CASSYRGRNTEAFF.

This clonotype was picked up a small number of times. The gene calls are TRBV9 and TRBJ2-7, with TRBD2 matching over 9 bases. There are 16 residues in the CDR3. The ends lost 2 bases at V and 4 bases at J; junction bases unmatched: 10. CDR1 and CDR2 (germline): SGDLS, YYNGEE. CDR3 region: CASSVLAGTSRYEQYF. For the CDR3, the DNA is TGTGCCAGCAGCGTCCTTGCCGGGACTAGCAGGTACGAGCAGTACTTC. The entire variable domain, with the rest obtained from reference TRBV9 and TRBJ2-7, is as follows: DSGVTQTPKHLITATGQRVTLRCSPRSGDLSVYWYQQSLDQGLQFLIQYYNGEERAKGNILERFSAQQFPDLHSELNLSSLELGDSALYFCASSVLAGTSRYEQYFGPGTRLTVT.

The J gene is TRBJ2-7, the V gene TRBV19; tentatively, D is TRBD2 (5 bases). Germline assignment: CDR1 LNHDA and CDR2 SQIVND (reference sequence). V lost 2 bases to trimming and J lost 2 bases, with 10 bases between them. The CDR3 totals 14 residues. DNA for the CDR3: TGTGCCAGTAGTATAACCGGGGATACCTACGAGCAGTACTTC. Its translation is CASSITGDTYEQYF.

This clonotype appeared a few times. V gene TRBV6-2 or TRBV6-3 combines with J gene TRBJ2-7; D gene uncertain. Germline-derived CDR1 and CDR2 are MNHEY and SVGEGT. V was shortened by 1 base and J by 2 bases, with 9 bases between the two germline ends. The CDR3 covers 14 residues. CDR3 DNA: TGTGCCAGCAGTTACTGGGGATCGGCCTACGAGCAGTACTTC. Its protein product is CASSYWGSAYEQYF.

The chain has TRBV4-3 and TRBJ2-7, with 10 bases matching TRBD2. The CDR3 is 17 residues long. Germline CDR1 reads LGHNA; CDR2 reads YSLEER. V lost 3 bases, J lost 6 bases, and 14 bases stayed unmatched. The CDR3: CASSHAPRGSGGIEQYF. DNA for the CDR3: TGCGCCAGCAGCCACGCGCCTCGTGGTAGCGGGGGGATCGAGCAGTACTTC.

This clonotype was counted only a few times. The chain couples TRBV29-1 to TRBJ2-3; 8 bases agree with TRBD2. Trimming cost V 0 bases and J 7 bases; bases outside gene matches: 9. CDR1 SQVTM and CDR2 ANQGSEA come from the germline V gene. CDR3 length equals 15 residues. The CDR3 region is CSVEDRKRGTYTQYF. The CDR3 nucleotides are TGCAGCGTTGAAGATAGAAAGCGGGGGACGTATACGCAGTATTTT.

This clonotype was recorded a few times. This chain links TRBV10-2 with TRBJ1-5, with a tentative D call TRBD1 (6 bases). Germline CDR1 and CDR2: WSHSY and SAAADI. This CDR3 is 17 amino acids long. V lost 4 bases, J lost 0 bases, and 16 bases lay in between. Here the CDR3 DNA reads TGCGCCAGCAGTGCTAACACAGGGCCCTATAGCAATCAGCCCCAGCATTTT. Encoded protein: CASSANTGPYSNQPQHF.

This clonotype was picked up a small number of times. The J gene is TRBJ2-7, the V gene TRBV12-3 or TRBV12-4; D is ambiguous. The CDR3 is 14 amino acids. Trimming took off 5 bases at V and 5 bases at J, with 16 bases between the two ends. The CDR3 DNA is TGTGCCAGCAGTCCGGGCCCCGCGCACAACGAGCAGTACTTC. It encodes CASSPGPAHNEQYF.

The rearrangement joins TRBV12-3 or TRBV12-4 to TRBJ2-7; D is unclear. The CDR3 spans 14 residues. V lost 1 base to trimming and J lost 5 bases, with 12 bases between them. The CDR3 coding sequence is TGTGCCAGCAGTTTAGATAGGGCCCCCCACGAGCAGTACTTC. Translation gives CASSLDRAPHEQYF.

The V gene is TRBV29-1, the J gene TRBJ1-1; 8 positions agree with TRBD1. The CDR3 has 14 residues. Germline assignment: CDR1 SQVTM and CDR2 ANQGSEA. J was trimmed by 4 bases and V by 1 base; bases with no gene match: 5. This chain's CDR3 is CSVEGPGGITEAFF. DNA of the CDR3: TGCAGCGTTGAAGGTCCAGGGGGCATCACTGAAGCTTTCTTT.

The V gene is TRBV20-1, the J gene TRBJ1-2; D is unclear. CDR1 is DFQATT and CDR2 is SNEGSKA in the germline V gene (reference sequence). This CDR3 is 13 amino acids long. The ends were cut back, 0 bases at V and 8 bases at J, with 13 bases in the middle. The CDR3 nucleotides read TGCAGTGCTAGAGATACGAAGGCGAGCGGCTACACCTTC. Translation gives CSARDTKASGYTF.

This clonotype turned up a few times. This chain joins TRBV7-9 and TRBJ2-7, with a tentative D call TRBD1 (6 bases). Trimming removed 5 bases from V and 0 bases from J, with 17 bases in between. Per germline, CDR1 SEHNR and CDR2 FQNEAQ (reference sequence). The CDR3 consists of 16 residues. The CDR3 DNA follows: TGTGCCAGCAGCGAACCCCCGGGACACCACTCCTACGAGCAGTACTTC. Protein sequence: CASSEPPGHHSYEQYF.

This clonotype was seen more than once but under ten times. V and J are TRBV29-1 and TRBJ2-7; tentatively, D is TRBD1 (5 bases). The CDR3 spans 13 residues. V was clipped by 2 bases and J by 2 bases, with 10 bases between them. Germline V gives CDR1 SQVTM, CDR2 ANQGSEA. The CDR3 DNA sequence: TGCAGCGTTGAATTCGACAGCCCCTACGAGCAGTACTTC. Translating gives CSVEFDSPYEQYF.

This clonotype was detected ten times or more. The chain combines TRBV11-2 with TRBJ2-7; D remains ambiguous. Germline V gene data show CDR1 as SGHAT and CDR2 as FQNNGV. V lost 0 bases, J lost 6 bases, and 9 bases lay in between. This CDR3 region has 13 residues. For the CDR3, the DNA is TGTGCCAGCAGCTTAGATCAAGGTCGCGAGCAGTACTTC. Translating gives CASSLDQGREQYF.

This sequence joins TRBV4-3 and TRBJ2-3; the match to TRBD2 covers 7 bases. The germline gives CDR1 LGHNA, CDR2 YSLEER. The CDR3 covers 19 residues. V lost 0 bases and J lost 2; bases outside the gene matches: 14. The CDR3 DNA sequence: TGCGCCAGCAGCCAAGATAATGTAATCCTAGCGGCCAACACAGATACGCAGTATTTT. It yields the protein CASSQDNVILAANTDTQYF.

The chain has TRBV5-6 and TRBJ2-1, with TRBD2 identical over 9 bases. V shed 7 bases, J shed 8 bases, and the junction held 7 bases outside the gene matches. Germline loops: CDR1 SGHDT, CDR2 YYEEEE. The CDR3 spans 13 residues. The CDR3 nucleotides are TGTGCCAGCGTAGGACTAGCGAGGGATGAGCAGTTCTTC. Translated: CASVGLARDEQFF.

This clonotype showed up just a few times. The chain is built from TRBV11-2 and TRBJ2-7, with D uncertain. CDR1 SGHAT and CDR2 FQNNGV come from the germline V gene. The CDR3 totals 13 residues. The germline V and J ends were trimmed by 2 bases and 2 bases, with 7 bases remaining between them. CDR3 sequence: CASSLSSTYEQYF. CDR3 DNA sequence: TGTGCCAGCAGCTTATCTTCGACCTACGAGCAGTACTTC. The variable domain in full, completed from reference TRBV11-2 and TRBJ2-7, reads EAGVAQSPRYKIIEKRQSVAFWCNPISGHATLYWYQQILGQGPKLLIQFQNNGVVDDSQLPKDRFSAERLKGVDSTLKIQPAKLEDSAVYLCASSLSSTYEQYFGPGTRLTVT.

This clonotype was found a few times. This CDR3 is CSALTTSNYGYTF. Here the CDR3 DNA reads TGCAGCGCCTTGACAACTTCTAACTATGGCTACACCTTC. This sequence joins TRBV29-1 and TRBJ1-2; D not resolved. The germline gives CDR1 SQVTM, CDR2 ANQGSEA. The CDR3 is made up of 13 amino acids. Trimming left V 7 bases short and J 0 bases short, with 12 bases between.

The genes are TRBV12-3 or TRBV12-4 and TRBJ1-4; D ambiguous. Trimming removed 6 bases at V and 7 bases at J, with 18 bases between. The CDR3 has 15 residues. The CDR3 nucleotides read TGTGCCAGCAGCGCCCGGTCCCCGGAGGGTGAAAAACTGTTTTTT. This codes for CASSARSPEGEKLFF.

This clonotype showed up just a few times. The chain couples TRBV11-2 to TRBJ1-2, with 10 bases fitting TRBD1. From germline, CDR1 is SGHAT and CDR2 FQNNGV. The CDR3 totals 17 residues. J gave up 4 bases and V 5 bases, and 13 bases lay outside the gene matches. The CDR3, as DNA: TGTGCCAGCAGCGCGCCAACCGGGACAGGGGAACCCTATGGCTACACCTTC. This translates into CASSAPTGTGEPYGYTF.

This rearrangement joins TRBV14 to TRBJ2-5, with D hard to call. Germline V lookup: CDR1 SGHDN, CDR2 FVKESK. V lost 1 base to trimming and J lost 3 bases, with 6 bases between them. The CDR3 is made up of 13 amino acids. CDR3 protein: CASSQGLEETQYF. The CDR3 DNA sequence: TGTGCCAGCAGCCAAGGGCTGGAAGAGACCCAGTACTTC.

This clonotype was counted only a few times. The chain links TRBV12-3 or TRBV12-4 to TRBJ1-1; D is unresolved. The germline V and J ends were trimmed by 6 bases and 4 bases, with 18 bases remaining between them. CDR3 size: 15 residues. Here the CDR3 reads CASRALGPGVTEAFF. DNA for the CDR3: TGTGCCAGCAGGGCTTTAGGGCCCGGGGTCACTGAAGCTTTCTTT.

This clonotype was seen at least ten times. The rearrangement links TRBV7-2 to TRBJ2-1; D is uncertain. In germline, CDR1 is SGHTA, CDR2 FQGNSA. V shed 6 bases and J shed 7 bases, with 10 bases lying between them. There are 12 residues in the CDR3. The CDR3 bases are TGTGCCAGCAGTCTGGTGGGGAATGAGCAGTTCTTC. Protein product: CASSLVGNEQFF.

The chain couples TRBV20-1 to TRBJ1-2, with D uncertain. Trimming removed 5 bases from V and 2 bases from J, with 3 bases in between. The germline V gene encodes CDR1 DFQATT and CDR2 SNEGSKA (reference sequence). This CDR3 spans 10 amino acids. The CDR3 region has the DNA TGCAGTGCTTTCAACTATGGCTACACCTTC. Its protein is CSAFNYGYTF.

This clonotype showed up just a few times. The J gene is TRBJ2-3, the V gene TRBV12-3 or TRBV12-4; 7 nucleotides match TRBD2. J gave up 3 bases and V 6 bases, and 12 bases lay outside the gene matches. This CDR3 comprises 16 residues. CDR3 nucleotide sequence: TGTGCCAGCAGGACCATTGGCGGGAGTAAGACAGATACGCAGTATTTT. It yields the protein CASRTIGGSKTDTQYF.